The next 8 T cell receptor beta chains were all read from a single sample in a study of T cells after yellow fever vaccination. Each CDR3 protein gets one entry after TCRdb re-called the 5' RACE reads with MiXCR. The table records 200,000 to 300,000 distinct CDR3 sequences, approximately 6.3% of them present only once. The source material was CD4+ T cells sorted from PBMCs, sampled on the day of the yellow fever booster vaccination. The receptor source for this set is a man aged 25 to 45 who received the YFV17D yellow fever vaccine.

V and J are TRBV18 and TRBJ1-3, with 11 bases aligning to TRBD1. The V and J ends lost 3 bases and 5 bases, in that order; junction bases with no gene match: 3. The CDR3 extends over 15 amino acids. Germline V gives CDR1 KGHSH, CDR2 LQKENI. CDR3 DNA: TGTGCCAGCTCACCGATGGACAGGGGGCGAAACACCATATATTTT. As protein: CASSPMDRGRNTIYF.

This chain joins TRBV7-6 and TRBJ2-7; 9 bases fit TRBD2. The CDR3 has 16 amino acids. The V gene end was trimmed by 5 bases and the J gene end by 3 bases; junction bases not matched to a gene: 11. The germline gives CDR1 SGHVS, CDR2 FNYEAQ. The chain's CDR3 is CASSGGGASGNYEQYF. The CDR3 DNA reads TGTGCCAGCAGCGGCGGGGGGGCTAGCGGGAACTACGAGCAGTACTTC.

The rearrangement uses TRBV2 and TRBJ2-7; 7 bases line up with TRBD1. The CDR3 covers 14 residues. J gave up 1 base and V 10 bases, and 10 bases lay outside the gene matches. Germline assignment: CDR1 SNHLY and CDR2 FYNNEI. This CDR3 reads CATKPQQGSYEQYF. The CDR3 coding sequence is TGTGCCACCAAACCTCAACAGGGGTCCTACGAGCAGTACTTC. The full variable domain, rest sourced from reference TRBV2 and TRBJ2-7, is EPEVTQTPSHQVTQMGQEVILRCVPISNHLYFYWYRQILGQKVEFLVSFYNNEISEKSEIFDDQFSVERPDGSNFTLKIRSTKLEDSAMYFCATKPQQGSYEQYFGPGTRLTVT.

This clonotype was observed many times. The CDR3 nucleotides read TGTGCCAGCAGCTCGCTCCGGGGGGGCCTAGCCAAAAACATTCAGTACTTC. This translates into CASSSLRGGLAKNIQYF. V is TRBV11-2 and J is TRBJ2-4; 8 nucleotides agree with TRBD2. The CDR3 loop spans 17 amino acids. The V gene end was trimmed by 4 bases and the J gene end by 0 bases; junction bases not matched to a gene: 8. Germline V CDR1 and CDR2: SGHAT, FQNNGV.

This clonotype was seen more than once but under ten times. The chain employs TRBV6-2 or TRBV6-3 and TRBJ2-1; D gene ambiguous. Germline V lookup: CDR1 MNHEY, CDR2 SVGEGT. Trimming stripped 0 bases from V and 5 bases from J, with 8 bases between. The CDR3 is 14 residues long. As DNA, the CDR3 is TGTGCCAGCAGTTACTCTAACAGAGACAATGAGCAGTTCTTC. It is translated as CASSYSNRDNEQFF.

A few counts support this clonotype. The chain couples TRBV11-2 to TRBJ2-3, with D possibly being TRBD1 (5 bases). V lost 5 bases, J lost 12 bases, and 24 bases lay in between. Germline assignment: CDR1 SGHAT and CDR2 FQNNGV. This CDR3 spans 15 amino acids. In DNA, the CDR3 is TGTGCCAGCAGCGATCTCAAGGGGCTTCCGCGACACCAGTATTTT. Its protein product is CASSDLKGLPRHQYF. Supplemented by reference TRBV11-2 and TRBJ2-3, the full variable domain reads EAGVAQSPRYKIIEKRQSVAFWCNPISGHATLYWYQQILGQGPKLLIQFQNNGVVDDSQLPKDRFSAERLKGVDSTLKIQPAKLEDSAVYLCASSDLKGLPRHQYFGPGTRLTVL.

The rearrangement joins TRBV20-1 to TRBJ2-1; the D gene is possibly TRBD2 (5 bases). The CDR3 consists of 12 residues. Trimming removed 3 bases at V and 8 bases at J, with 11 bases between. Germline CDR1 and CDR2: DFQATT and SNEGSKA (reference sequence). DNA for the CDR3: TGCAGTGCTAGCCCAGACGGGGATGAGCAGTTCTTC. Amino acids: CSASPDGDEQFF.

This clonotype was seen ten or more times. The V gene is TRBV6-2 or TRBV6-3, the J gene TRBJ2-1; perhaps TRBD1 as D (6 bases). The V end was cut by 7 bases, the J end by 2 bases, with 12 bases between. Germline CDR1 and CDR2: MNHEY and SVGEGT. This CDR3 is built from 14 residues. CDR3 bases: TGTGCCAGCATGTCCTGGGACACCTACAATGAGCAGTTCTTC. It yields the protein CASMSWDTYNEQFF.